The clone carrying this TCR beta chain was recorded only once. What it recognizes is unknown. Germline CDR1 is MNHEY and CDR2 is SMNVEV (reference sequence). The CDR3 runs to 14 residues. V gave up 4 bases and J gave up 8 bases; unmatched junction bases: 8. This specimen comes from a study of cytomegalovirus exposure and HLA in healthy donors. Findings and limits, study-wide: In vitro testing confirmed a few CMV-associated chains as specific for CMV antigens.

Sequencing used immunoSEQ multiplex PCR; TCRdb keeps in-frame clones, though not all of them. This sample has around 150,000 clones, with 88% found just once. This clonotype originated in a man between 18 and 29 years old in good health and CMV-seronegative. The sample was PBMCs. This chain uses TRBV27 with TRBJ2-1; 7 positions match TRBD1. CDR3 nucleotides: TGTGCCAGCAGTTACAACAGGGGTAAAGATGAGCAGTTCTTC. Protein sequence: CASSYNRGKDEQFF.